Listed here are 23 T cell receptor beta chains from one sample, sequenced in a study of tumor-infiltrating lymphocytes in localized non-small cell lung cancer. Profiled with immunoSEQ multiplex PCR; TCRdb holds only in-frame clones, not every one. The sample lists more than 20,000 clones; around 67% were seen once. Sequences were obtained from lung tumor tissue. Receptors were obtained from a human donor with non-small cell lung cancer.

The gene calls are TRBV10-3 and TRBJ2-1; unclear D gene. Between the trimmed V and J ends, which lost 5 bases and 4 bases, there was a span of 12 bases. The germline CDR1 and CDR2 sequences are ENHRY and SYGVKD. This CDR3 region has 14 residues. This CDR3 is CAISRGDTYNEQFF. DNA for the CDR3: TGTGCCATCAGTAGAGGTGACACGTACAATGAGCAGTTCTTC.

The J gene is TRBJ2-2, the V gene TRBV14, with 7 positions matching TRBD1. The CDR3 covers 17 residues. The V and J ends lost 1 base and 3 bases, in that order; junction bases with no gene match: 8. CDR1 is SGHDN and CDR2 is FVKESK in the germline V gene. The CDR3 region is CASSQGSQGVYTGELFF. The DNA of the CDR3 is TGTGCCAGCAGCCAAGGCAGCCAGGGGGTCTACACCGGGGAGCTGTTTTTT.

The rearrangement joins TRBV6-6 to TRBJ2-7; D might be TRBD1 (7 bases). Germline CDR1 is MNHNY and CDR2 is SVGAGI (reference sequence). Deletions cut 6 bases from V and 4 bases from J, with 13 bases between. The CDR3 sequence is 13 residues long. CDR3 protein: CASSSTGRYEQYF. The CDR3 DNA reads as TGTGCCAGCAGCTCGACAGGGAGGTACGAGCAGTACTTC.

J is TRBJ2-7 and V is TRBV29-1; tentatively, D is TRBD1 (6 bases). The CDR3 extends over 13 amino acids. V dropped 0 bases and J dropped 9 bases, with 15 bases sitting between them. The germline V gene encodes CDR1 SQVTM and CDR2 ANQGSEA. DNA of the CDR3: TGCAGCGTTGAAGAGGCAGGGGTGGTAAGGCAGTACTTC. Its translation: CSVEEAGVVRQYF.

The V and J genes are TRBV11-3 and TRBJ1-4; D is undetermined. This CDR3 is 14 amino acids long. Trimming took 1 base from V and 6 from J, leaving 9 bases between them. Germline assignment: CDR1 SGHNT and CDR2 YENEEA. The CDR3 DNA reads as TGTGCCAGCAGCTTAGGCAAGACACATGAAAAACTGTTTTTT. This translates into CASSLGKTHEKLFF. The variable domain in full, with the rest retrieved from reference TRBV11-3 and TRBJ1-4, is EAGVVQSPRYKIIEKKQPVAFWCNPISGHNTLYWYLQNLGQGPELLIRYENEEAVDDSQLPKDRFSAERLKGVDSTLKIQPAELGDSAVYLCASSLGKTHEKLFFGSGTQLSVL.

This clone came up a few times. The chain recombines TRBV25-1 with TRBJ2-5, with 10 bases lining up with TRBD1. Germline V gene data show CDR1 as MGHDK and CDR2 as SYGVNS. The CDR3 extends over 17 amino acids. The J segment lost 5 bases and the V segment lost 4 bases, leaving 13 bases of the junction unmatched. The CDR3 nucleotides read TGTGCCAGCAGTGGAGACCAGGGACAGGGGAGTTTCGAGACCCAGTACTTC. This sequence encodes CASSGDQGQGSFETQYF.

This clone is labeled as medium-sized. The chain recombines TRBV11-3 with TRBJ1-2; D may be TRBD1 (6 bases). The germline gives CDR1 SGHNT, CDR2 YENEEA. The V end lost 0 bases, the J end lost 7 bases, and 15 bases lay between the germline ends. The CDR3 runs to 15 residues. The CDR3 bases are TGTGCCAGCAGCTTAGATCGTCAGGACAGAGGTGGCTACACCTTC. Its translation is CASSLDRQDRGGYTF. The full variable domain, with the rest looked up from reference TRBV11-3 and TRBJ1-2, is EAGVVQSPRYKIIEKKQPVAFWCNPISGHNTLYWYLQNLGQGPELLIRYENEEAVDDSQLPKDRFSAERLKGVDSTLKIQPAELGDSAVYLCASSLDRQDRGGYTFGSGTRLTVV.

The genes are TRBV11-2 and TRBJ1-3; D is uncertain. The V gene lost 5 bases and the J gene lost 4 bases, with 15 bases spanning the gap. The CDR3 totals 15 residues. The germline CDR1 and CDR2 sequences are SGHAT and FQNNGV. The CDR3 reads CASSPRSRLGNTIYF. CDR3 coding DNA: TGTGCCAGCAGCCCCCGATCCAGGCTCGGAAACACCATATATTTT. Together with reference TRBV11-2 and TRBJ1-3, the CDR3 gives the full variable domain: EAGVAQSPRYKIIEKRQSVAFWCNPISGHATLYWYQQILGQGPKLLIQFQNNGVVDDSQLPKDRFSAERLKGVDSTLKIQPAKLEDSAVYLCASSPRSRLGNTIYFGEGSWLTVV.

The count of this clone is one. The chain joins TRBV5-1 to TRBJ1-3; D gene uncertain. CDR3 length equals 16 residues. V lost 3 bases and J lost 0, with 13 bases in between. Germline values: CDR1 SGHRS, CDR2 YFSETQ. CDR3 sequence reads: CASSYGLQSSGNTIYF. CDR3 sequence (DNA): TGCGCCAGCAGCTACGGACTGCAGAGCTCTGGAAACACCATATATTTT.

This chain links TRBV5-1 with TRBJ2-7; no firm D call. Germline CDR1 and CDR2: SGHRS and YFSETQ. This CDR3 has 14 amino acids. Between the trimmed V and J ends, which lost 2 bases and 0 bases, there was a span of 9 bases. CDR3 coding DNA: TGCGCCAGCAGCTTCACATCTGACTCCTACGAGCAGTACTTC. It yields the protein CASSFTSDSYEQYF.

This clone was recorded once. The chain employs TRBV7-2 and TRBJ1-2, with D possibly being TRBD1 (5 bases). The germline V gene has CDR1 SGHTA and CDR2 FQGNSA. The germline V and J ends were trimmed by 6 bases and 0 bases, with 17 bases remaining between them. This CDR3 comprises 16 residues. CDR3 protein: CASSMGGGVPNYGYTF. The CDR3 nucleotides read TGTGCCAGCAGTATGGGGGGTGGTGTACCTAACTATGGCTACACCTTC.

This chain links TRBV10-1 with TRBJ2-3, with D tentatively TRBD1 (5 bases). The CDR3 extends over 12 amino acids. V shed 8 bases and J shed 0 bases, with 6 bases lying between them. CDR1 is WNHNN and CDR2 is SYGVQD in the germline V gene (reference sequence). The CDR3 nucleotides are TGCGCCAGCGGGGCCAGCACAGATACGCAGTATTTT. This sequence encodes CASGASTDTQYF.

The chain links TRBV30 to TRBJ1-1; D is undetermined. CDR3 length: 13 amino acids. V lost 4 bases to trimming and J lost 1 base, with 10 bases between them. The germline V gene encodes CDR1 GTSNPN and CDR2 SVGIG (reference sequence). This CDR3 is CAWIGLANTEAFF. The CDR3 DNA reads TGTGCCTGGATCGGATTGGCGAACACTGAAGCTTTCTTT.

The J gene is TRBJ2-7, the V gene TRBV5-4; D ambiguous. The CDR3 is made up of 12 amino acids. The germline CDR1 and CDR2 sequences are SGHNT and YYREEE (reference sequence). Trimming shortened V by 3 bases and J by 6 bases, and 10 bases separated the two germline ends. CDR3 nucleotide sequence: TGTGCCAGCAGCTCGTCGAGTAGCGAGCAGTACTTC. Its translation is CASSSSSSEQYF. Looking up the rest from reference TRBV5-4 and TRBJ2-7 gives the full variable domain: ETGVTQSPTHLIKTRGQQVTLRCSSQSGHNTVSWYQQALGQGPQFIFQYYREEENGRGNFPPRFSGLQFPNYSSELNVNALELDDSALYLCASSSSSSEQYFGPGTRLTVT.

This clone has just a few counts. The J gene is TRBJ1-2, the V gene TRBV12-5, with 7 positions matching TRBD1. J lost 0 bases, V lost 10 bases, and 11 bases had no gene match. The CDR3 length is 15 residues. From germline, CDR1 is LGHNT and CDR2 FRNRAP. CDR3 region: CANPRGDRANYGYTF. In nucleotides, the CDR3 is TGTGCTAACCCCCGGGGGGACAGAGCTAACTATGGCTACACCTTC.

This clone was seen only once. The chain carries TRBV15 and TRBJ2-7, with D maybe TRBD1 (5 bases). The V end lost 5 bases, the J end lost 3 bases, and 14 bases lay between the germline ends. CDR3 length: 14 amino acids. Germline CDR1 and CDR2: LNHNV and YYDKDF (reference sequence). The CDR3 loop is CATSQGVRNYEQYF. The CDR3 region has the DNA TGTGCCACCAGCCAAGGGGTCCGGAACTACGAGCAGTACTTC.

The J gene is TRBJ2-5, the V gene TRBV10-1; weak D call: TRBD1 (5 bases). Trimming removed 2 bases from V and 5 bases from J, with 12 bases in between. CDR1 and CDR2 from the germline V gene are WNHNN and SYGVQD (reference sequence). This CDR3 region has 14 residues. CDR3 DNA: TGCGCCAGCAGTGAGGGGTCCAGGGCGGAGACCCAGTACTTC. As protein: CASSEGSRAETQYF.

The J gene is TRBJ1-6, the V gene TRBV6-1; weak D call: TRBD1 (5 bases). V was cut by 4 bases and J by 10 bases, with 11 bases left in between. The length of the CDR3 is 13 residues. From germline, CDR1 is MNHNS and CDR2 SASEGT. The DNA of the CDR3 is TGTGCCAGCAGTGTAGGGGTGTACTCACCCCTCCACTTT. Its protein product is CASSVGVYSPLHF.

This clone showed up just once. This chain uses TRBV19 with TRBJ1-2; the D is unclear. Per germline, CDR1 LNHDA and CDR2 SQIVND (reference sequence). The CDR3 totals 15 residues. The V end lost 3 bases, the J end lost 0 bases, and 11 bases lay between the germline ends. This CDR3 is CASSIVSVANYGYTF. The CDR3 DNA reads TGTGCCAGTAGTATCGTCTCGGTAGCTAACTATGGCTACACCTTC.

By proportion, this clone is medium-sized. The CDR3 region is CASSRVGNSPLHF. The CDR3 nucleotides read TGTGCCAGCAGCAGGGTTGGGAATTCACCCCTCCACTTT. This chain uses TRBV25-1 with TRBJ1-6; D perhaps matches TRBD1 (5 bases). The ends were cut back, 6 bases at V and 7 bases at J, with 10 bases in the middle. This CDR3 is built from 13 residues. From germline, CDR1 is MGHDK and CDR2 SYGVNS.

This clone was counted a single time. V and J are TRBV4-3 and TRBJ2-6; no clear D. CDR1 LGHNA and CDR2 YSLEER come from the germline V gene. This CDR3 comprises 15 residues. V was pared by 4 bases and J by 3 bases, with 10 bases between. The CDR3, as DNA: TGCGCCAGCAGCCGGGATCTGGGTGGGGCCAACGTCCTGACTTTC. This gives the protein CASSRDLGGANVLTF.

The J gene is TRBJ1-2, the V gene TRBV5-6; 7 nucleotides match TRBD1. Germline CDR1 SGHDT, CDR2 YYEEEE. The trim removed 2 bases at V and 9 bases at J, leaving 4 bases unmatched. The CDR3 consists of 12 residues. This CDR3 reads CASSLPTGSYTF. In nucleotides, the CDR3 is TGTGCCAGCAGCTTACCGACAGGGAGCTACACCTTC.

This clone was picked up a small number of times. The CDR3 DNA sequence: TGTGCCAGCAGTCGTACCACAGGGGTTAGTGGCTACACCTTC. Amino acid sequence: CASSRTTGVSGYTF. The chain joins TRBV7-2 to TRBJ1-2; 7 bases align to TRBD1. This CDR3 contains 14 residues. Per germline, CDR1 SGHTA and CDR2 FQGNSA. After removal of 6 bases from V and 7 bases from J, the junction contained 11 bases not matched to a gene.